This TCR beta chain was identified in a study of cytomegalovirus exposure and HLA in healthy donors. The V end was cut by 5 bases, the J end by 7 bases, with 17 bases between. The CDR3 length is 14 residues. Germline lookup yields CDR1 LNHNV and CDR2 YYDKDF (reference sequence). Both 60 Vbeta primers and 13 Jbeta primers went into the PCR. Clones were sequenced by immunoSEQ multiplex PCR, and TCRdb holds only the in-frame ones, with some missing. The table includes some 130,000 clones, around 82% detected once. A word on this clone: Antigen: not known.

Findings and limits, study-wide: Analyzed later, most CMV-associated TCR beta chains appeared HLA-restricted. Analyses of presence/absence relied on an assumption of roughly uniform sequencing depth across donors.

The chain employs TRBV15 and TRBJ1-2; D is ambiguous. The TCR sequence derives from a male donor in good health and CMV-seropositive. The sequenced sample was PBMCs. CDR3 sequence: CATSDGPYSSGYTF. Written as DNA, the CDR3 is TGTGCCACCAGCGATGGCCCTTACAGTAGTGGCTACACCTTC.